The 20 T cell receptor beta chains reported below all come from one sample, sequenced in a study of PD-L1 blockade in urothelial cancer. Time point in this sample: pretreatment peripheral blood. TCRdb's copy holds only in-frame clones and misses some; the assay was immunoSEQ multiplex PCR. The data show just under 50,000 clones, about 88% seen once. Sequenced material: PBMCs, taken around atezolizumab (anti-PD-L1) treatment. Receptor source: a man aged 65 to 85 with urothelial cancer.

This clone appeared a few times. This sequence joins TRBV5-1 and TRBJ2-1; D possibly corresponds to TRBD2 (6 bases). Germline V gene data show CDR1 as SGHRS and CDR2 as YFSETQ. The CDR3 length is 16 residues. V was clipped by 4 bases and J by 6 bases, with 20 bases between them. The CDR3 protein is CASSHDGEAALNEQFF. The CDR3 region has the DNA TGCGCCAGCAGCCACGACGGGGAGGCTGCCCTCAATGAGCAGTTCTTC. The variable domain in full, with the rest retrieved from reference TRBV5-1 and TRBJ2-1, is KAGVTQTPRYLIKTRGQQVTLSCSPISGHRSVSWYQQTPGQGLQFLFEYFSETQRNKGNFPGRFSGRQFSNSRSEMNVSTLELGDSALYLCASSHDGEAALNEQFFGPGTRLTVL.

This clone was seen only a few times. CDR3 residues: CSASPGTEAFF. For the CDR3, the DNA is TGCAGTGCTAGCCCGGGCACTGAAGCTTTCTTT. The chain combines TRBV20-1 with TRBJ1-1; D gene unclear. Trimming removed 3 bases at V and 4 bases at J, with 6 bases between. CDR3 size: 11 residues. Per germline, CDR1 DFQATT and CDR2 SNEGSKA (reference sequence).

A single count supports this clone. V usage is TRBV4-3 and J usage is TRBJ2-1, with D possibly being TRBD1 (5 bases). Trimming took 0 bases from V and 3 from J, leaving 6 bases between them. The CDR3 sequence is 14 residues long. The germline V gene has CDR1 LGHNA and CDR2 YSLEER. CDR3 region: CASSQETGYNEQFF. The CDR3 region has the DNA TGCGCCAGCAGCCAAGAAACAGGCTACAATGAGCAGTTCTTC.

V is TRBV28 and J is TRBJ1-1, with no clear D. The CDR3 loop spans 13 amino acids. Trimming stripped 5 bases from V and 1 base from J, with 8 bases between. Germline V lookup: CDR1 MDHEN, CDR2 SYDVKM. CDR3 sequence reads: CASSTSPNTEAFF. In nucleotides, the CDR3 is TGTGCCAGCAGTACTTCCCCGAACACTGAAGCTTTCTTT. The full variable domain, rest sourced from reference TRBV28 and TRBJ1-1, is DVKVTQSSRYLVKRTGEKVFLECVQDMDHENMFWYRQDPGLGLRLIYFSYDVKMKEKGDIPEGYSVSREKKERFSLILESASTNQTSMYLCASSTSPNTEAFFGQGTRLTVV.

V usage is TRBV7-9 and J usage is TRBJ2-7, with 8 bases aligning to TRBD1. The CDR3 spans 17 residues. The junction had 11 bases not matched to a gene; V was cut back by 2 bases and J by 2 bases. Germline CDR1 SEHNR, CDR2 FQNEAQ (reference sequence). CDR3 protein: CASSLIVGTGGAYEQYF. The CDR3 DNA sequence: TGTGCCAGCAGCTTAATAGTCGGGACAGGAGGTGCCTACGAGCAGTACTTC.

This chain's CDR3 is CASSRDAGTGIYTEAFF. CDR3 coding DNA: TGTGCCAGCAGCAGAGATGCCGGGACAGGGATCTACACTGAAGCTTTCTTT. The rearrangement joins TRBV6-4 to TRBJ1-1, with 9 bases lining up with TRBD1. Germline CDR1 and CDR2: MRHNA and SNTAGT. There are 17 residues in the CDR3. Trimming took 6 bases from V and 3 from J; bases not matched to a gene: 14.

This chain connects TRBV28 to TRBJ1-2; tentative D call: TRBD1 (6 bases). The CDR3 length is 13 residues. CDR1 is MDHEN, CDR2 SYDVKM, per germline. Trimming left V 5 bases short and J 6 bases short, with 13 bases between. The CDR3 sequence is CASSPPRTDGYTF. The CDR3, as DNA: TGTGCCAGCAGTCCACCACGGACAGATGGCTACACCTTC.

The V and J genes are TRBV10-3 and TRBJ1-1; no firm D call. The CDR3 extends over 14 amino acids. The V gene lost 2 bases and the J gene lost 0 bases, with 7 bases spanning the gap. Germline V gene sequence: CDR1 ENHRY, CDR2 SYGVKD. The CDR3 region is CAISETDMNTEAFF. The CDR3 DNA reads TGTGCCATCAGTGAGACAGATATGAACACTGAAGCTTTCTTT.

The chain is built from TRBV25-1 and TRBJ1-6, with 9 positions matching TRBD1. The junction had 10 bases not matched to a gene; V was cut back by 3 bases and J by 10 bases. This CDR3 comprises 16 residues. Germline V gives CDR1 MGHDK, CDR2 SYGVNS. CDR3 residues: CASSEPGTGSRSPLHF. The CDR3 region has the DNA TGTGCCAGCAGTGAGCCCGGGACAGGGAGCAGGTCACCCCTCCACTTT. The variable domain in full, with the rest retrieved from reference TRBV25-1 and TRBJ1-6, is EADIYQTPRYLVIGTGKKITLECSQTMGHDKMYWYQQDPGMELHLIHYSYGVNSTEKGDLSSESTVSRIRTEHFPLTLESARPSHTSQYLCASSEPGTGSRSPLHFGNGTRLTVT.

V usage is TRBV4-3 and J usage is TRBJ1-1; the match to TRBD1 covers 8 bases. V lost 1 base and J lost 8; bases outside the gene matches: 15. CDR1 and CDR2 from the germline V gene are LGHNA and YSLEER. The CDR3 consists of 17 residues. The CDR3 DNA is TGCGCCAGCAGCCAAGGAGCAGGGGACAGGTGGAAGGAAGAAGCTTTCTTT. Encoded protein: CASSQGAGDRWKEEAFF.

The chain combines TRBV5-6 with TRBJ1-2, with TRBD1 matching 7 bases. The germline CDR1 and CDR2 sequences are SGHDT and YYEEEE. The CDR3 loop spans 13 amino acids. The V gene end was trimmed by 7 bases and the J gene end by 4 bases; junction bases not matched to a gene: 7. CDR3 loop: CASGGTAGYGYTF. CDR3 coding DNA: TGTGCCAGCGGGGGGACAGCGGGCTATGGCTACACCTTC.

This rearrangement joins TRBV2 to TRBJ2-7; D is ambiguous. V shed 4 bases and J shed 4 bases, with 5 bases lying between them. Germline lookup yields CDR1 SNHLY and CDR2 FYNNEI. The CDR3 runs to 11 residues. The CDR3 spells CASSVRYEQYF. In nucleotides, the CDR3 is TGTGCCAGCAGTGTCCGGTACGAGCAGTACTTC.

Only one count was recorded for this clone. V usage is TRBV7-3 and J usage is TRBJ2-1; 8 positions agree with TRBD1. Germline lookup yields CDR1 SGHTA and CDR2 FQGTGA. The CDR3 length is 16 residues. The ends lost 5 bases at V and 4 bases at J; junction bases unmatched: 10. The CDR3 reads CASSLIRTGRYNEQFF. The CDR3 DNA is TGTGCCAGCAGCCTGATACGGACAGGGAGATACAATGAGCAGTTCTTC.

This clone was counted between two and nine times. The gene calls are TRBV6-1 and TRBJ1-5, with 7 bases identical to TRBD1. V dropped 4 bases and J dropped 0; count of bases not matched to a gene: 3. Germline lookup yields CDR1 MNHNS and CDR2 SASEGT. CDR3 size: 15 residues. The CDR3 sequence: CASSGGDSSNQPQHF. The CDR3, as DNA: TGTGCCAGCAGTGGGGGGGACAGTAGCAATCAGCCCCAGCATTTT.

This clone appeared many times. The V call is TRBV19, the J call TRBJ2-4; 8 bases agree with TRBD2. J lost 6 bases, V lost 5 bases, and 9 bases had no gene match. The CDR3 covers 15 residues. CDR1 and CDR2 (germline): LNHDA, SQIVND (reference sequence). CDR3 loop: CASSFKPRGGNIQYF. The CDR3 DNA reads as TGTGCCAGTAGTTTTAAACCCCGGGGGGGAAACATTCAGTACTTC.

This chain connects TRBV7-2 to TRBJ1-4; 9 positions agree with TRBD1. The CDR3 sequence is 19 residues long. Germline V CDR1 and CDR2: SGHTA, FQGNSA. V trimming: 6 bases; J trimming: 5 bases; junction bases outside the gene matches: 19. CDR3 loop: CASSPTMSSIGTGNEKLFF. DNA for the CDR3: TGTGCCAGCAGTCCTACAATGAGTTCGATAGGGACAGGGAATGAAAAACTGTTTTTT. The full variable domain, completed using reference TRBV7-2 and TRBJ1-4, is GAGVSQSPSNKVTEKGKDVELRCDPISGHTALYWYRQSLGQGLEFLIYFQGNSAPDKSGLPSDRFSAERTGGSVSTLTIQRTQQEDSAVYLCASSPTMSSIGTGNEKLFFGSGTQLSVL.

The J gene is TRBJ1-5, the V gene TRBV7-8; 7 bases map to TRBD1. V gave up 1 base and J gave up 1 base; unmatched junction bases: 4. This CDR3 region has 16 residues. From germline, CDR1 is SGHVS and CDR2 FQNEAQ. CDR3 sequence (DNA): TGTGCCAGCAGCTTAGTGGGCAGGGGGAGCAATCAGCCCCAGCATTTT. This gives the protein CASSLVGRGSNQPQHF.

This clone was observed a few times. The V and J genes are TRBV7-2 and TRBJ1-1; 8 positions match TRBD1. This CDR3 spans 14 amino acids. V lost 7 bases and J lost 6; bases outside the gene matches: 10. CDR1 is SGHTA and CDR2 is FQGNSA in the germline V gene. The CDR3 sequence: CASNPLSQGAEAFF. DNA for the CDR3: TGTGCCAGCAACCCATTGTCACAGGGGGCTGAAGCTTTCTTT.

The V call is TRBV29-1, the J call TRBJ1-2, with D possibly matching TRBD1 (5 bases). Germline CDR1 reads SQVTM; CDR2 reads ANQGSEA. There are 15 residues in the CDR3. The ends were cut back, 7 bases at V and 0 bases at J, with 18 bases in the middle. This CDR3 reads CSAAGLPDSNYGYTF. CDR3 DNA sequence: TGCAGCGCCGCGGGACTGCCCGATTCTAACTATGGCTACACCTTC.

This sequence joins TRBV18 and TRBJ2-7; D perhaps matches TRBD2 (5 bases). The germline CDR1 and CDR2 sequences are KGHSH and LQKENI. The V end was cut by 2 bases, the J end by 6 bases, with 20 bases between. The CDR3 consists of 16 residues. In nucleotides, the CDR3 is TGTGCCAGCTCACCAAGCGGCTCTACTGCCTCGGGCGAGCAGTACTTC. This codes for CASSPSGSTASGEQYF.